These 28 T cell receptor beta chains originate from one sample sequenced in a study of glioma-infiltrating T cells. Amplification of TCR alpha and beta CDR3 regions from RNA used iRepertoire nested multiplex PCR. TCRdb re-called the multiplex PCR reads with MiXCR, one entry per CDR3 protein. The sample yields fewer than 500,000 distinct CDR3 sequences, around 38% seen once. The sequenced material came from glioma tissue, nonneoplastic brain tissue, or PBMCs (not recorded which). The receptors come from a human donor with low-grade glioma or glioblastoma, undergoing nonglioma brain surgery, or in good health (not recorded which).

Many counts were recorded for this clonotype. The J gene is TRBJ2-5, the V gene TRBV20-1; D not certain. V lost 1 base, J lost 7 bases, and 10 bases lay in between. There are 12 residues in the CDR3. Germline V gene data show CDR1 as DFQATT and CDR2 as SNEGSKA (reference sequence). CDR3 DNA: TGCAGTGCTAGAGTTAGCTTTGGGACCCAGTACTTC. This sequence encodes CSARVSFGTQYF.

The V and J genes are TRBV6-6 and TRBJ2-5, with 14 bases lining up with TRBD2. J gave up 4 bases and V 7 bases, and 8 bases lay outside the gene matches. The CDR3 runs 16 residues. Germline CDR1 is MNHNY and CDR2 is SVGAGI (reference sequence). Here the CDR3 DNA reads TGTGCCAGCACCCCGGGACTAGCGGGAGCCCCAGAGACCCAGTACTTC. Translated: CASTPGLAGAPETQYF.

CDR3 protein: CASSRGKRGGYEQYF. The CDR3 nucleotides are TGTGCCAGTAGTAGAGGGAAGCGGGGAGGCTACGAGCAGTACTTC. This chain uses TRBV19 with TRBJ2-7, with 7 nucleotides matching TRBD2. The germline V gene encodes CDR1 LNHDA and CDR2 SQIVND (reference sequence). Trimming removed 4 bases from V and 3 bases from J; junction bases left unmatched: 9. The CDR3 totals 15 residues.

In its sample, this clonotype was seen a few times. Since a much larger clone is just one base distant, this may be a read error. CDR3 sequence (DNA): TGTGCCAGCAGTCCCCTGGCTAGCGGGTCCCACGAGCAGTACTTC. The encoded protein is CASSPLASGSHEQYF. The chain recombines TRBV27 with TRBJ2-7; 8 bases line up with TRBD2. Looked up from germline, CDR1 is MNHEY and CDR2 is SMNVEV (reference sequence). The junction had 11 bases not matched to a gene; V was cut back by 5 bases and J by 5 bases. The CDR3 extends over 15 amino acids.

This clonotype was recorded many times. The chain links TRBV28 to TRBJ1-6; D gene ambiguous. Germline assignment: CDR1 MDHEN and CDR2 SYDVKM. The CDR3 contains 15 residues. V was shortened by 4 bases and J by 6 bases, with 13 bases between the two germline ends. The CDR3 sequence is CASSSPISSNSPLHF. Written as DNA, the CDR3 is TGTGCCAGCAGTTCCCCCATCAGTAGTAATTCACCCCTCCACTTT.

With respect to this clonotype: One junction end does not reproduce the germline sequence, and a read error may be involved. The chain uses TRBV7-2 and TRBJ2-4; D is possibly TRBD2 (6 bases). The germline V gene encodes CDR1 SGHTA and CDR2 FQGNSA. The CDR3 extends over 17 amino acids. Here the CDR3 reads CASSTSLVWGGKNIQYF. In DNA, the CDR3 is TGCGCCAGCAGCACCTCACTAGTCTGGGGAGGCAAAAACATTCAGTACTTC.

This clonotype appeared a few times. This chain connects TRBV10-3 to TRBJ2-3, with a tentative D call TRBD2 (5 bases). V gave up 3 bases and J gave up 1 base, with 14 bases separating them. Germline loops: CDR1 ENHRY, CDR2 SYGVKD. This CDR3 contains 16 residues. DNA for the CDR3: TGTGCCATCAGTGACCGGACTTTCGAGGGCACAGATACGCAGTATTTT. This codes for CAISDRTFEGTDTQYF.

V and J are TRBV19 and TRBJ2-7; 9 bases map to TRBD1. The CDR3 totals 15 residues. Unmatched junction bases numbered 14, after V lost 9 bases and J lost 5 bases. Looked up from germline, CDR1 is LNHDA and CDR2 is SQIVND (reference sequence). As DNA, the CDR3 is TGTGCCAGCAGGCCCGGGACAGGGATATTCGACGAGCAGTACTTC. Protein product: CASRPGTGIFDEQYF.

This clonotype was seen a handful of times. The chain recombines TRBV27 with TRBJ2-7, with 9 positions matching TRBD1. Trimming at V came to 5 bases and at J to 0 bases, leaving 5 bases not matched to a gene. This CDR3 region has 15 residues. Germline assignment: CDR1 MNHEY and CDR2 SMNVEV (reference sequence). This CDR3 is CASSPLTGGSYEQYF. CDR3 DNA sequence: TGTGCCAGCAGTCCCCTGACAGGGGGCTCCTACGAGCAGTACTTC.

A single count supports this clonotype. The chain has TRBV5-5 and TRBJ2-7; TRBD2 aligns across 10 bases. This CDR3 contains 15 residues. V lost 3 bases and J lost 0; bases outside the gene matches: 3. CDR1 and CDR2 from the germline V gene are SGHKS and YYEKEE (reference sequence). The CDR3 nucleotides are TGTGCCAGCAGCTGGGGACTAGCGTACTCCTACGAGCAGTACTTC. It is translated as CASSWGLAYSYEQYF.

Notes on this clonotype: The junction differs from germline at one of its ends, possibly a read error. J is TRBJ2-7 and V is TRBV4-1, with D perhaps assigned TRBD1 or TRBD2 (5 bases each). CDR3 length equals 14 residues. Germline CDR1 reads MGHRA; CDR2 reads YSYEKL. In nucleotides, the CDR3 is TGCGCCGGCAGCCTGGGACGGTACTCCTACGAGCAGTACTTC. This gives the protein CAGSLGRYSYEQYF.

As concerns this clonotype: This may be a read error, as it is one base from a much larger clone. CDR3 residues: CASSPRQGGDTGELFF. CDR3 nucleotides: TGTGCCAGCAGTCCTCGACAGGGCGGGGACACCGGGGAGCTGTTTTTT. This chain connects TRBV12-3 or TRBV12-4 to TRBJ2-2, with D maybe TRBD1 (7 bases). V lost 5 bases, J lost 3 bases, and 16 bases lay in between. The CDR3 length is 16 residues.

V is TRBV4-3 and J is TRBJ2-3; no clear D gene. Per the germline V gene, CDR1 is LGHNA and CDR2 is YSLEER. This CDR3 contains 14 residues. Trimming left V 4 bases short and J 2 bases short, with 10 bases between. The CDR3 loop reads CASSPRAVTDTQYF. In DNA, the CDR3 is TGCGCCAGCAGCCCACGAGCAGTCACAGATACGCAGTATTTT.

This rearrangement joins TRBV7-9 to TRBJ2-1, with 7 bases matching TRBD2. The CDR3 is made up of 16 amino acids. Germline V gene sequence: CDR1 SEHNR, CDR2 FQNEAQ (reference sequence). V gave up 3 bases and J gave up 7 bases; unmatched junction bases: 12. This CDR3 is CASSFPAGGSSNEQFF. The CDR3 DNA reads TGTGCCAGCAGCTTCCCGGCGGGCGGGAGTTCGAATGAGCAGTTCTTC.

About this clonotype itself: This CDR3 is missing its conserved last phenylalanine or tryptophan, likely due to a read error. The V and J genes are TRBV27 and TRBJ2-7, with D possibly matching TRBD1 (6 bases). Trimming stripped 6 bases from V and 4 bases from J, with 7 bases between. CDR1 is MNHEY, CDR2 SMNVEV, per germline (reference sequence). The CDR3 loop spans 11 amino acids. In DNA, the CDR3 is TGTGCCAGCAGGGGGACATACGAGCAGTACTCC. Residues: CASRGTYEQYS.

There are many counts of this clonotype. This CDR3 reads CASSPGTGPYEQYF. CDR3 coding DNA: TGTGCCAGCAGTCCCGGGACAGGGCCCTACGAGCAGTACTTC. The V call is TRBV6-1, the J call TRBJ2-7; 9 bases map to TRBD1. J lost 2 bases, V lost 5 bases, and 4 bases had no gene match. Germline CDR1 is MNHNS and CDR2 is SASEGT. The CDR3 has 14 amino acids.

The chain is built from TRBV20-1 and TRBJ1-5; TRBD1 might be the D (5 bases). This CDR3 is 13 amino acids long. The V end lost 6 bases, the J end lost 5 bases, and 14 bases lay between the germline ends. Germline V gene sequence: CDR1 DFQATT, CDR2 SNEGSKA (reference sequence). CDR3 sequence: CSAGEQGDQPQHF. The DNA for the CDR3 is TGCAGTGCCGGGGAGCAGGGAGATCAGCCCCAGCATTTT.

The chain recombines TRBV7-9 with TRBJ1-2, with D maybe TRBD1 (5 bases). Trimming took off 1 base at V and 8 bases at J, with 20 bases between the two ends. Germline loops: CDR1 SEHNR, CDR2 FQNEAQ (reference sequence). The CDR3 covers 16 residues. CDR3 DNA sequence: TGTGCCAGCAGCTTAGACTTCAGGGCAAGTTTAACGGGCTACACCTTC. This gives the protein CASSLDFRASLTGYTF.

Points on this clonotype: One junction end does not reproduce the germline sequence, and a read error may be involved. This chain uses TRBV7-9 with TRBJ1-5; D unresolved. Looked up from germline, CDR1 is SEHNR and CDR2 is FQNEAQ (reference sequence). The CDR3 has 15 residues. The CDR3 coding sequence is TGTGACAGCAGCTTAGTCGGGAATAGCAATCAGCCCCAGCATTTT. Its translation is CDSSLVGNSNQPQHF.

The chain links TRBV19 to TRBJ2-5; no clear D. V lost 0 bases to trimming and J lost 2 bases, with 7 bases between them. The germline gives CDR1 LNHDA, CDR2 SQIVND (reference sequence). The CDR3 is 14 residues long. CDR3 nucleotides: TGTGCCAGTAGTATAGACTTACCTCAAGAGACCCAGTACTTC. Amino acids: CASSIDLPQETQYF.

This clonotype was observed at least ten times. The chain recombines TRBV6-2 or TRBV6-3 with TRBJ2-3, with TRBD2 identical over 16 bases. The trim removed 5 bases at V and 3 bases at J, leaving 14 bases unmatched. CDR1 and CDR2 (germline): MNHEY, SVGEGT. The CDR3 contains 20 residues. DNA of the CDR3: TGTGCCAGCAGTACCACGCCGGGACTAGCGGGAGGGCCGACGACAGATACGCAGTATTTT. Translation: CASSTTPGLAGGPTTDTQYF.

Ten or more counts support this clonotype. This chain joins TRBV27 and TRBJ2-1; D may correspond to TRBD1 or TRBD2 (6 bases each). The CDR3 is 15 amino acids. V was trimmed by 2 bases and J by 2 bases, leaving 10 bases between them. Germline V gene sequence: CDR1 MNHEY, CDR2 SMNVEV (reference sequence). For the CDR3, the DNA is TGTGCCAGCAGTTTAATTGGGGGGCCCTACAATGAGCAGTTCTTC. As protein: CASSLIGGPYNEQFF.

The chain carries TRBV19 and TRBJ1-1, with a possible D match to TRBD1 (6 bases). The germline gives CDR1 LNHDA, CDR2 SQIVND (reference sequence). Trimming left V 3 bases short and J 1 base short, with 9 bases between. The CDR3 is 14 residues long. The CDR3 DNA reads as TGTGCCAGTAGTATCGGGACACCGAACACTGAAGCTTTCTTT. Translated, it gives CASSIGTPNTEAFF.

Concerning this clonotype: Since a much larger clone is just one base distant, this may be a read error. This chain joins TRBV6-2 or TRBV6-3 and TRBJ2-5, with D perhaps TRBD2 (6 bases). The CDR3 extends over 11 amino acids. The germline V and J ends were trimmed by 3 bases and 13 bases, with 12 bases remaining between them. The V gene's germline CDR1 is MNHEY and CDR2 SVGEGT. CDR3 nucleotides: TGTGCCAGCAGTTATAGGACTACTAGGTACTTC. It codes for CASSYRTTRYF.

This clonotype was seen a few times. The rearrangement joins TRBV4-2 to TRBJ2-5, with 8 bases identical to TRBD2. Germline CDR1 and CDR2: LGHNA and YNFKEQ. Germline trimming cut 2 bases from V and 2 bases from J; bases unmatched to any gene: 7. The CDR3 is 16 amino acids. CDR3 amino acids: CASSQSPAGVQETQYF. The CDR3 DNA sequence: TGTGCCAGCAGCCAATCTCCAGCGGGAGTTCAAGAGACCCAGTACTTC.

This chain connects TRBV4-1 to TRBJ2-3; D ambiguous. The CDR3 runs 16 residues. V lost 2 bases to trimming and J lost 6 bases, with 18 bases between them. Looked up from germline, CDR1 is MGHRA and CDR2 is YSYEKL. The CDR3 nucleotides read TGCGCCAGCAGCCAAATGGTTTTATTGAGTACGGATACGCAGTATTTT. It translates to CASSQMVLLSTDTQYF.

This chain uses TRBV6-2 or TRBV6-3 with TRBJ2-7; 8 bases map to TRBD1. From germline, CDR1 is MNHEY and CDR2 SVGEGT. V lost 5 bases and J lost 5; bases outside the gene matches: 8. This CDR3 spans 14 amino acids. The CDR3, as DNA: TGTGCCAGCAGTACTAGGACAGGGAGCAACGAGCAGTACTTC. Its translation is CASSTRTGSNEQYF.

On this clonotype itself: It may be a read error: a sequence one base away is much more abundant. The chain uses TRBV6-2 or TRBV6-3 and TRBJ2-1; 11 bases are a match to TRBD1. CDR3 length: 15 amino acids. Germline lookup yields CDR1 MNHEY and CDR2 SVGEGT. The CDR3 DNA follows: TGTGCCAGCAGACGGACAGGGGGCGATGGCAATGAGAAGTTCTTC. It translates to CASRRTGGDGNEKFF.